This entry lists 15 T cell receptor beta chains sequenced from one sample in a study of blood T cell repertoires in COVID-19. Libraries were prepared by immunoSEQ multiplex PCR; TCRdb keeps only in-frame clonotypes and omits some of them. The sample records about 120,000 clones, about 87% being singletons. Source material: peripheral blood. The receptors derive from a woman aged 70-85 years with acute or convalescent COVID-19.

V is TRBV6-6 and J is TRBJ1-1; the D gene is possibly TRBD1 (5 bases). Trimming took 6 bases from V and 2 from J, leaving 10 bases between them. Germline V gives CDR1 MNHNY, CDR2 SVGAGI (reference sequence). There are 13 residues in the CDR3. In DNA form, the CDR3 reads TGTGCCAGCAGAGTACAGGTTAACACTGAAGCTTTCTTT. This translates into CASRVQVNTEAFF.

This sequence joins TRBV28 and TRBJ2-7; D may be TRBD2 (7 bases). Deletions cut 3 bases from V and 1 base from J, with 25 bases between. The CDR3 sequence is 19 residues long. Germline CDR1 MDHEN, CDR2 SYDVKM. CDR3 amino acids: CASSFELERGGLPSYEQYF. The DNA of the CDR3 is TGTGCCAGCAGTTTTGAACTTGAGAGGGGGGGGCTTCCTTCCTACGAGCAGTACTTC.

This chain connects TRBV2 to TRBJ1-1, with a tentative D call TRBD1 (5 bases). Germline values: CDR1 SNHLY, CDR2 FYNNEI. The V end lost 10 bases, the J end lost 1 base, and 16 bases lay between the germline ends. The CDR3 runs to 14 residues. The CDR3 DNA follows: TGTGCCACCCGTGGGAGGGGTTCGAACACTGAAGCTTTCTTT. Translated: CATRGRGSNTEAFF.

The chain links TRBV5-4 to TRBJ2-5; 10 nucleotides align to TRBD2. Trimming took 3 bases from V and 4 from J; bases not matched to a gene: 6. This CDR3 has 15 residues. Germline loops: CDR1 SGHNT, CDR2 YYREEE (reference sequence). The chain's CDR3 is CASSSGLASGETQYF. DNA for the CDR3: TGTGCCAGCAGCTCGGGACTAGCGAGTGGAGAGACCCAGTACTTC.

The chain couples TRBV13 to TRBJ1-5, with 8 bases aligning to TRBD1. Germline trimming cut 3 bases from V and 5 bases from J; bases unmatched to any gene: 0. Germline CDR1 reads PRHDT; CDR2 reads FYEKMQ (reference sequence). The CDR3 has 13 amino acids. In DNA form, the CDR3 reads TGTGCCAGCAGCTTGGACAGGGATCAGCCCCAGCATTTT. Encoded protein: CASSLDRDQPQHF.

In its sample, this clone was seen a few times. This sequence joins TRBV6-5 and TRBJ1-6; D is ambiguous. With 0 bases removed from V and 9 bases from J, the gap between germline ends came to 9 bases. Germline V gives CDR1 MNHEY, CDR2 SVGAGI. The CDR3 has 14 amino acids. CDR3 sequence reads: CASSYSGLISPLHF. CDR3 nucleotides: TGTGCCAGCAGTTACTCTGGACTGATTTCACCCCTCCACTTT.

In its sample, this clone was seen once. The J gene is TRBJ2-5, the V gene TRBV4-1; 13 bases are shared with TRBD2. This CDR3 spans 20 amino acids. The germline CDR1 and CDR2 sequences are MGHRA and YSYEKL. V lost 4 bases and J lost 4; bases outside the gene matches: 18. CDR3 protein: CASSPAILKTSGGPRETQYF. The CDR3 nucleotides read TGCGCCAGCAGCCCGGCCATCCTAAAGACTAGCGGGGGGCCGAGAGAGACCCAGTACTTC.

This clone has a handful of counts. This chain joins TRBV28 and TRBJ1-2; tentatively, D is TRBD1 (5 bases). The CDR3 runs to 14 residues. From germline, CDR1 is MDHEN and CDR2 SYDVKM. Trimming stripped 6 bases from V and 4 bases from J, with 15 bases between. The CDR3 loop is CASSQVWGSYGYTF. CDR3 nucleotide sequence: TGTGCCAGCAGCCAAGTATGGGGCAGCTATGGCTACACCTTC.

This chain joins TRBV6-5 and TRBJ2-3, with D maybe TRBD2 (5 bases). With 5 bases removed from V and 2 bases from J, the gap between germline ends came to 14 bases. Per germline, CDR1 MNHEY and CDR2 SVGAGI. This CDR3 has 15 residues. CDR3 protein: CASSLRGTLTDTQYF. DNA of the CDR3: TGTGCCAGCAGTCTTCGGGGAACCCTCACAGATACGCAGTATTTT.

The V and J genes are TRBV20-1 and TRBJ1-2; tentatively, D is TRBD1 (5 bases). CDR1 and CDR2 (germline): DFQATT, SNEGSKA (reference sequence). The CDR3 contains 15 residues. V shed 3 bases and J shed 1 base, with 15 bases lying between them. CDR3 sequence reads: CSASEGRSINYGYTF. The CDR3 DNA follows: TGCAGTGCTAGTGAGGGGCGCTCAATTAACTATGGCTACACCTTC.

V is TRBV18 and J is TRBJ1-5; 8 nucleotides agree with TRBD1. Germline V gene sequence: CDR1 KGHSH, CDR2 LQKENI. This CDR3 contains 16 residues. V shed 2 bases and J 5 bases; nucleotides not matched to a gene: 8. The CDR3 DNA is TGTGCCAGCTCACCAGGGTCAGGGGGCCGGGATCAGCCCCAGCATTTT. Amino acids: CASSPGSGGRDQPQHF. The full variable domain, its missing parts supplied by reference TRBV18 and TRBJ1-5, is NAGVMQNPRHLVRRRGQEARLRCSPMKGHSHVYWYRQLPEEGLKFMVYLQKENIIDESGMPKERFSAEFPKEGPSILRIQQVVRGDSAAYFCASSPGSGGRDQPQHFGDGTRLSIL.

The chain employs TRBV12-3 or TRBV12-4 and TRBJ2-5; no definite D call. The CDR3 is 12 residues long. The V and J ends lost 7 bases and 3 bases respectively, with 9 bases between them. CDR3 protein: CASTSTEETQYF. CDR3 in DNA: TGTGCCAGCACTTCTACCGAAGAGACCCAGTACTTC.

This clone was detected only once. The rearrangement links TRBV27 to TRBJ1-4; D gene ambiguous. V was pared by 6 bases and J by 4 bases, with 15 bases between. The CDR3 length is 15 residues. CDR1 MNHEY and CDR2 SMNVEV come from the germline V gene (reference sequence). The CDR3 protein is CASSGGSTLNEKLFF. CDR3 in DNA: TGTGCCAGCAGCGGAGGGTCTACCCTTAATGAAAAACTGTTTTTT.

In its sample, this clone was seen once. V and J are TRBV27 and TRBJ2-7; 8 nucleotides line up with TRBD1. V gave up 6 bases and J gave up 3 bases; unmatched junction bases: 4. Germline V lookup: CDR1 MNHEY, CDR2 SMNVEV (reference sequence). There are 13 residues in the CDR3. DNA for the CDR3: TGTGCCAGCAGCGCTACAGGGGGCTACGAGCAGTACTTC. Its protein product is CASSATGGYEQYF.

V and J are TRBV28 and TRBJ2-7; possibly TRBD1 for D (5 bases). Trimming pared 3 bases from V and 3 bases from J, leaving 9 bases between. CDR1 and CDR2 from the germline V gene are MDHEN and SYDVKM. The CDR3 sequence is 13 residues long. The CDR3 DNA reads as TGTGCCAGCAGTTTCCTGACAGACTACGAGCAGTACTTC. Amino acid sequence: CASSFLTDYEQYF.